These T cell receptor beta chains were read from a single sample in a study of long-term antiretroviral therapy in people with HIV. Profiling relied on immunoSEQ multiplex PCR, and the TCRdb table lists in-frame clones only, not all of them. The data hold tens of thousands of clones, with roughly 79% observed a single time. Sequencing was performed on unsorted PBMCs, taken 1.1 years before starting antiretroviral therapy. The receptors stem from a woman aged 40 to 50 with HIV. CDR3s include the opening cysteine and the closing phenylalanine or tryptophan. The order of the fields is V gene, D gene, clone size, J gene, CDR3 protein, CDR3 DNA. A D gene is named only where the DNA matches it firmly. Size tells how often a clone was seen (once, few, many) or the class of an expanded clone, and some rows leave it out.

V gene: TRBV5-1; D gene: .; clone size: .; J gene: TRBJ2-7; CDR3 protein: CASSFDRNTYEQYF; CDR3 DNA: TGCGCCAGCAGCTTTGACAGAAATACCTACGAGCAGTACTTC
V gene: TRBV9; D gene: .; clone size: once; J gene: TRBJ1-1; CDR3 protein: CASSVDRMNTEAFF; CDR3 DNA: TGTGCCAGCAGCGTAGACCGGATGAACACTGAAGCTTTCTTT
V gene: TRBV7-6; D gene: .; clone size: .; J gene: TRBJ2-5; CDR3 protein: CASAGSQETQYF; CDR3 DNA: TGTGCCAGCGCCGGGTCTCAAGAGACCCAGTACTTC
V gene: TRBV2; D gene: .; clone size: few; J gene: TRBJ2-7; CDR3 protein: CASSAGTASYEQYF; CDR3 DNA: TGTGCCAGCAGTGCTGGGACGGCCTCCTACGAGCAGTACTTC
V gene: TRBV13; D gene: TRBD1; clone size: .; J gene: TRBJ1-1; CDR3 protein: CASSLKTGSTEAFF; CDR3 DNA: TGTGCCAGCAGCTTAAAGACAGGGTCTACTGAAGCTTTCTTT
V gene: TRBV4-2; D gene: .; clone size: .; J gene: TRBJ1-1; CDR3 protein: CASSQDDLATEAFF; CDR3 DNA: TGTGCCAGCAGCCAAGATGATTTAGCCACTGAAGCTTTCTTT
V gene: TRBV19; D gene: .; clone size: few; J gene: TRBJ1-1; CDR3 protein: CASSIVTRWNTEAFF; CDR3 DNA: TGTGCCAGTAGTATAGTTACACGGTGGAACACTGAAGCTTTCTTT
V gene: TRBV10-3; D gene: .; clone size: .; J gene: TRBJ1-4; CDR3 protein: CAISERQGRNEKLFF; CDR3 DNA: TGTGCCATCAGTGAGCGTCAAGGACGGAATGAAAAACTGTTTTTT
V gene: TRBV7-6; D gene: .; clone size: few; J gene: TRBJ1-1; CDR3 protein: CASSTGASLGAFF; CDR3 DNA: TGTGCCAGCAGCACCGGGGCTTCATTGGGAGCTTTCTTT
V gene: TRBV29-1; D gene: .; clone size: .; J gene: TRBJ2-1; CDR3 protein: CSVEGLTDEQFF; CDR3 DNA: TGCAGCGTTGAAGGGCTGACAGATGAGCAGTTCTTC
V gene: TRBV6-6; D gene: .; clone size: .; J gene: TRBJ2-7; CDR3 protein: CASRLTGGYEQYF; CDR3 DNA: TGTGCCAGCAGACTGACAGGAGGTTACGAGCAGTACTTC